This T cell receptor beta chain appears in the sequencing data of a study of blood T cell repertoires in COVID-19 (TCRdb year 2020). In the study overall: Collaborator samples came from the United States, Italy and Spain and covered acute and convalescent phases of COVID-19. The material from the prospective study consisted of cDNA or gDNA derived from T cells, B-cell-depleted T cells, or PBMCs. Deeply sampled blood TCRbeta repertoires from subjects exposed to, actively infected with, or recovered from COVID-19 were included in the dataset. The repertoires were released in a freely available public database meant as a resource for research on the immune response to SARS-CoV-2. The samples were drawn from the first 160 participants of the ongoing ImmuneRACE study and from 1,254 subjects provided by 6 global collaborators. Nearly every sample came with metadata listing a de-identified subject ID, COVID-19 status, age in years and sex. Where available, HLA class I and class II types were obtained from metadata supplied by the sample provider rather than from assay-based typing.

About this clone: No cognate antigen has been identified for it. Base-call qualities are not available, and no considerably larger clone is one nucleotide away. Distinct nucleotide sequences in the sample also encode this CDR3.

On the study overall, not on this receptor specifically: Clinical and demographic metadata were provided uncurated, with the amount varying by source and participant.

In the prospective study, participants were roughly 18 to 100 years old, resided in around 25 geographic areas of the United States, and were enrolled through a virtual design. In the prospective study, participants were assigned to cohorts based on the clinical history participants reported in a screening survey and a study questionnaire. For ImmuneRACE Cohort 3, a participant was defined as recovered based on two consecutive negative NP/OP PCR tests, clearance by a healthcare professional, or resolution of symptoms. In the prospective study, mobile phlebotomists collected whole blood, serum and a nasopharyngeal or oropharyngeal swab from each participant. Prospective study participants could optionally give additional blood draws and questionnaires over a roughly two-month period. Blood samples from the prospective study were shipped frozen or at room temperature prior to DNA extraction. The immunoSEQ Assay, a bias-controlled multiplex PCR, was used to amplify TCRbeta CDR3 regions from genomic DNA. The paper's processing steps were these. Nucleated cell counts per sample were estimated from amplification of reference gene primers within the assay. To quantify the absolute abundance of each unique TCRbeta CDR3 rearrangement, sequence reads were collapsed and filtered. For each sample, productive Simpson clonality was calculated as the square root of Simpson's diversity index across productive rearrangements. TCRdb mirrors the immuneACCESS table, restricted to in-frame sequences. Some clones are absent from its copies; in checked studies, under half trace to an unresolved V gene, and the reason for the others is unknown. D and trimming were read from the DNA, whereas the V and J calls and clone size are those reported in that table. This sample lists about 250,000 clones; 65% to 90% were detected once. 1.5% to 2% of the sample is held by the ten biggest clonotypes.

CDR1 SGHRS and CDR2 YFSETQ are derived from the germline V gene. The CDR3 covers 13 residues, taking in both the cysteine and the phenylalanine. Solely the CDR3 DNA is kept, with 39 bases framed from the first base. The trim is 4 bases for V and 2 bases for J, with a gap of 9 bases between the germline ends. The sequencing sample was made of PBMCs or T cells enriched from blood (not recorded which). The clonotype was recovered from a man aged 35 to 55 who had recovered from COVID-19. The chain uses TRBV5-1 and TRBJ1-2; a weak D assignment points to TRBD1 (5 bases agree). The sequenced DNA is TGCGCCAGCAGCCTGGACACGAACTATGGCTACACCTTC. The translation is CASSLDTNYGYTF.